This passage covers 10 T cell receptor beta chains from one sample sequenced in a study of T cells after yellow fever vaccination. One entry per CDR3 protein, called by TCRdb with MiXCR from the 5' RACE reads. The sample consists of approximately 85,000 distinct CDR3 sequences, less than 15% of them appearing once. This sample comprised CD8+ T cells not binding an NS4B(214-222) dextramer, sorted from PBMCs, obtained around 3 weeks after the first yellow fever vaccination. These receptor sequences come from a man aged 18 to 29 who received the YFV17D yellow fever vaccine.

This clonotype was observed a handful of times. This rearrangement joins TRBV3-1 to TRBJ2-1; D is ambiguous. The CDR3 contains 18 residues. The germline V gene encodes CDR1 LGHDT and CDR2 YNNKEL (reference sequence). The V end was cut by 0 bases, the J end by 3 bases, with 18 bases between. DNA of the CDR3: TGTGCCAGCAGCCAAGAAAGTCTAGAGTGGATTAGCTACAATGAGCAGTTCTTC. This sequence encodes CASSQESLEWISYNEQFF.

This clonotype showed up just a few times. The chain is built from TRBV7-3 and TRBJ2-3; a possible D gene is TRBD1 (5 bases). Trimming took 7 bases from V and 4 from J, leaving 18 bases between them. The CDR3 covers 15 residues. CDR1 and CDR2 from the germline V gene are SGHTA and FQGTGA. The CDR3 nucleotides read TGTGCCAGCAATTGGTGGGGCCCCCCGTCAGATACGCAGTATTTT. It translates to CASNWWGPPSDTQYF.

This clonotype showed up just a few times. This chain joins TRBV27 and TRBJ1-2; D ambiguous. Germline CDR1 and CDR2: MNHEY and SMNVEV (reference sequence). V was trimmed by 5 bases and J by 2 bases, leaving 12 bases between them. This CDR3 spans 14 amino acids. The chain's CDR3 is CASSPKDGNYGYTF. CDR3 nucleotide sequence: TGTGCCAGCAGTCCGAAGGACGGAAACTATGGCTACACCTTC.

CDR3 in amino acids: CASSLIGVGSYEQYF. CDR3 in DNA: TGTGCCAGCAGCTTAATAGGTGTGGGCTCCTACGAGCAGTACTTC. The chain has TRBV7-9 and TRBJ2-7; unclear D gene. Germline lookup yields CDR1 SEHNR and CDR2 FQNEAQ (reference sequence). This CDR3 spans 15 amino acids. Deletions cut 2 bases from V and 0 bases from J, with 11 bases between.

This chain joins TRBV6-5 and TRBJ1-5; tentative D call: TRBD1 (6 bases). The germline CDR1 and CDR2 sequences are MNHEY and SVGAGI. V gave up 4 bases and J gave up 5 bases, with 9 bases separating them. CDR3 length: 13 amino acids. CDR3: CASSLDSHQPQHF. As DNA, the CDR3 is TGTGCCAGCAGTTTGGACAGCCATCAGCCCCAGCATTTT.

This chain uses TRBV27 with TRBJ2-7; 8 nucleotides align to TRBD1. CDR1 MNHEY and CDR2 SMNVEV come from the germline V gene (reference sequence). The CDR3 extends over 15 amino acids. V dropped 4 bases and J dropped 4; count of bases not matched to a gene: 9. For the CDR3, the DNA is TGTGCCAGCAGTTCGACAGGGGATGGGGATTACGAGCAGTACGTC. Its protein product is CASSSTGDGDYEQYV.

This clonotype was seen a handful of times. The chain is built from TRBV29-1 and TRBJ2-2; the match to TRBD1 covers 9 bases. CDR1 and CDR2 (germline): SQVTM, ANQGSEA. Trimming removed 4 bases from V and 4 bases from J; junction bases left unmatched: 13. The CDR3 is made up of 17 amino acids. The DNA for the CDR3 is TGCAGCGTTGTGCGAGCTCCGGGACAGGGTTCCACCGGGGAGCTGTTTTTT. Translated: CSVVRAPGQGSTGELFF.

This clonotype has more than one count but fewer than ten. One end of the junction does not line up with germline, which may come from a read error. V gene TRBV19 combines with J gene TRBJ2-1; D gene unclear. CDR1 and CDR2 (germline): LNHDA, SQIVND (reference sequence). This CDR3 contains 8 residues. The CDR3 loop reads CASMIGRF. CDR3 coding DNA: TGTGCCAGTATGATAGGACGCTTC.

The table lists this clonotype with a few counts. CDR3 region: CASSYGTGFGEQFF. CDR3 in DNA: TGTGCCAGCAGCTATGGGACAGGGTTTGGTGAGCAGTTCTTC. V and J are TRBV12-3 or TRBV12-4 and TRBJ2-1, with TRBD1 matching over 9 bases. V was clipped by 6 bases and J by 9 bases; unmatched bases: 9. The CDR3 length is 14 residues.

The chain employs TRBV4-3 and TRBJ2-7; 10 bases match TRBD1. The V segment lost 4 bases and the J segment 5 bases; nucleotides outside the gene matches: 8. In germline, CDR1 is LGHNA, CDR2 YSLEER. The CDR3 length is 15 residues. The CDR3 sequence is CASSPWDRGDHEQYF. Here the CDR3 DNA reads TGCGCCAGCAGCCCTTGGGACAGGGGTGATCACGAGCAGTACTTC.